This T cell receptor beta chain is from a study of T cell responses to AZD1222 COVID-19 vaccine. The assay was immunoSEQ multiplex PCR, and TCRdb's table has in-frame clones only and misses some. The sample records roughly 100,000 clones, 82% being singletons. The TCR was taken from an adult in good health. This specimen consisted of peripheral blood, obtained on day 0 of AZD1222 vaccination.

The CDR3 DNA reads as TGTGCCAGCAGCCTGGACGGATACAATCAGCCCCAGCATTTT. Its protein product is CASSLDGYNQPQHF. The chain links TRBV3-1 (or the pseudogene TRBV3-2) to TRBJ1-5; D remains ambiguous. The CDR3 runs 14 residues. Trimming shortened V by 4 bases and J by 3 bases, and 10 bases separated the two germline ends. The germline CDR1 and CDR2 sequences are LGHDT and YNNKEL (reference sequence).